Each of the 19 T cell receptor beta chains below was sequenced from the same sample in a study of T cell responses to AZD1222 COVID-19 vaccine. Assay used: immunoSEQ multiplex PCR; TCRdb lists only in-frame clones, some missing. The profile shows almost 50,000 clones, 65% to 80% of them singletons. The specimen comprised peripheral blood, sampled on day 0 of MenACWY control vaccination. These receptors originate from an adult in good health.

V usage is TRBV4-1 and J usage is TRBJ2-7; D possibly corresponds to TRBD2 (6 bases). There are 15 residues in the CDR3. Trimming cost V 0 bases and J 2 bases, with 11 bases left between them. Germline V gene lookup returns CDR1 MGHRA and CDR2 YSYEKL. In nucleotides, the CDR3 is TGCGCCAGCAGCCAAGAAGGGAGCGGGCCCTACGAGCAGTACTTC. It translates to CASSQEGSGPYEQYF.

The sample holds a few counts of this clone. The chain links TRBV19 to TRBJ2-1, with 14 positions matching TRBD2. Looked up from germline, CDR1 is LNHDA and CDR2 is SQIVND (reference sequence). V trimming: 3 bases; J trimming: 2 bases; junction bases outside the gene matches: 9. The CDR3 runs to 19 residues. The CDR3 bases are TGTGCCAGTAGTATCTTCAGGACTAGCGGGAGGATGCCCTACAATGAGCAGTTCTTC. Protein sequence: CASSIFRTSGRMPYNEQFF.

The chain combines TRBV15 with TRBJ2-5, with D possibly being TRBD1 or TRBD2 (5 bases each). There are 15 residues in the CDR3. Germline CDR1 and CDR2: LNHNV and YYDKDF (reference sequence). V was pared by 4 bases and J by 5 bases, with 17 bases between. Here the CDR3 DNA reads TGTGCCACCAGCACTAGGGACGGTGAGGCGGAGACCCAGTACTTC. Encoded protein: CATSTRDGEAETQYF.

The chain joins TRBV5-6 to TRBJ2-7; D is possibly TRBD2 (5 bases). V was trimmed by 4 bases and J by 3 bases, leaving 14 bases between them. The CDR3 runs to 14 residues. Looked up from germline, CDR1 is SGHDT and CDR2 is YYEEEE. CDR3 coding DNA: TGTGCCAGCAGCCCACTCGCCGGGGACTACGAGCAGTACGTC. It codes for CASSPLAGDYEQYV.

The chain has TRBV19 and TRBJ1-1, with a tentative D call TRBD1 (6 bases). CDR1 and CDR2 from the germline V gene are LNHDA and SQIVND (reference sequence). CDR3 length: 13 amino acids. The germline V and J ends were trimmed by 3 bases and 4 bases, with 9 bases remaining between them. In DNA form, the CDR3 reads TGTGCCAGTAGTATGAGCAGGGGCACTGAAGCTTTCTTT. It specifies CASSMSRGTEAFF.

This chain connects TRBV28 to TRBJ2-1; 8 positions agree with TRBD2. CDR3 length equals 16 residues. The V segment lost 5 bases and the J segment 5 bases; nucleotides outside the gene matches: 11. Germline V CDR1 and CDR2: MDHEN, SYDVKM. CDR3: CASSLAAGAWDNEQFF. CDR3 nucleotide sequence: TGTGCCAGCAGTCTAGCAGCGGGAGCGTGGGACAATGAGCAGTTCTTC.

This chain connects TRBV3-1 (or the pseudogene TRBV3-2) to TRBJ1-1; D is uncertain. CDR1 is LGHDT, CDR2 YNNKEL, per germline (reference sequence). Trimming removed 4 bases from V and 0 bases from J, with 9 bases in between. This CDR3 has 14 residues. DNA for the CDR3: TGTGCCAGCAGCCGAGGCCGGGTGAACACTGAAGCTTTCTTT. It is translated as CASSRGRVNTEAFF.

This sequence joins TRBV25-1 and TRBJ1-5; D call uncertain. V shed 8 bases and J shed 3 bases, with 20 bases lying between them. The germline gives CDR1 MGHDK, CDR2 SYGVNS. The CDR3 is 16 amino acids. CDR3 in amino acids: CASSSVSRDHNQPQHF. CDR3 bases: TGTGCCAGCTCGTCGGTGTCCCGGGATCACAATCAGCCCCAGCATTTT.

This clone was seen once. This chain connects TRBV30 to TRBJ1-1; D is unclear. Trimming stripped 3 bases from V and 10 bases from J, with 18 bases between. This CDR3 spans 13 amino acids. Germline V gene sequence: CDR1 GTSNPN, CDR2 SVGIG (reference sequence). In nucleotides, the CDR3 is TGTGCCTGGAGGGCCCTTTCTGAGGGTTCAGCTTTCTTT. Translated, it gives CAWRALSEGSAFF.

The rearrangement links TRBV28 to TRBJ2-2; 8 bases fit TRBD2. J was trimmed by 5 bases and V by 5 bases; bases with no gene match: 10. The CDR3 has 16 residues. CDR1 is MDHEN, CDR2 SYDVKM, per germline. The chain's CDR3 is CASSRLRGGRTGELFF. For the CDR3, the DNA is TGTGCCAGCAGTCGGTTAAGGGGCGGGAGGACCGGGGAGCTGTTTTTT.

J is TRBJ2-3 and V is TRBV3-1 (or the pseudogene TRBV3-2); D uncertain. V lost 5 bases and J lost 2, with 11 bases in between. The CDR3 has 14 amino acids. The germline V gene encodes CDR1 LGHDT and CDR2 YNNKEL (reference sequence). CDR3: CASSTRHHTDTQYF. The CDR3 DNA reads as TGTGCCAGCAGCACCCGACATCACACAGATACGCAGTATTTT.

This chain connects TRBV18 to TRBJ2-1, with D maybe TRBD1 (6 bases). The CDR3 length is 11 residues. Per germline, CDR1 KGHSH and CDR2 LQKENI. The V and J ends lost 6 bases and 11 bases respectively, with 11 bases between them. The CDR3: CASSGGSKQFF. The DNA of the CDR3 is TGTGCCAGCTCTGGGGGCTCTAAGCAGTTCTTC. Full variable domain (remainder filled in from reference TRBV18 and TRBJ2-1): NAGVMQNPRHLVRRRGQEARLRCSPMKGHSHVYWYRQLPEEGLKFMVYLQKENIIDESGMPKERFSAEFPKEGPSILRIQQVVRGDSAAYFCASSGGSKQFFGPGTRLTVL.

This clone is a singleton in its sample. This chain uses TRBV19 with TRBJ2-1; D remains unclear. This CDR3 has 12 residues. V was trimmed by 5 bases and J by 9 bases, leaving 11 bases between them. Germline V gene sequence: CDR1 LNHDA, CDR2 SQIVND (reference sequence). CDR3 coding DNA: TGTGCCAGTAGTTTCCTACCCGGTGAGCAGTTCTTC. This sequence encodes CASSFLPGEQFF.

The rearrangement uses TRBV7-2 and TRBJ1-2; D gene ambiguous. This CDR3 comprises 11 residues. The V and J ends lost 1 base and 5 bases respectively, with 2 bases between them. Germline assignment: CDR1 SGHTA and CDR2 FQGNSA. The CDR3 region has the DNA TGTGCCAGCAGCTTAGTTTATGGCTACACCTTC. Residues: CASSLVYGYTF.

V and J are TRBV21-1 and TRBJ1-1. TRBV21-1 is described as a pseudogene. The CDR3 runs 13 residues. CDR3 sequence: CASSKGAPPEAFF. DNA of the CDR3: TGTGCCAGCAGCAAAGGCGCGCCCCCTGAAGCTTTCTTT.

The gene calls are TRBV29-1 and TRBJ2-5; a weak D match, TRBD2 (10 bases). Germline V gene lookup returns CDR1 SQVTM and CDR2 ANQGSEA. V dropped 3 bases and J dropped 3 bases, with 23 bases sitting between them. The CDR3 spans 17 residues. Here the CDR3 reads CSVDGTGSLAGEETQYF. Here the CDR3 DNA reads TGCAGCGTTGATGGGACAGGGTCGCTAGCGGGGGAAGAGACCCAGTACTTC.

This clone was observed once. A junction boundary mismatches the germline segment, possibly from a read error. J is TRBJ2-3 and V is TRBV5-1, with D possibly being TRBD1 or TRBD2 (5 bases each). Per the germline V gene, CDR1 is SGHRS and CDR2 is YFSETQ. This CDR3 region has 13 residues. CDR3 bases: TGCGCCAGCAGCTTGGAGGTTCGGGACCCCCGGGTCTTT. It specifies CASSLEVRDPRVF.

This chain uses TRBV19 with TRBJ1-6; 8 nucleotides align to TRBD1. The CDR3 extends over 14 amino acids. The germline CDR1 and CDR2 sequences are LNHDA and SQIVND (reference sequence). Trimming took 4 bases from V and 8 from J; bases not matched to a gene: 4. The CDR3 coding sequence is TGTGCCAGTAGTAGCTACAGGGGGGATTCACCCCTCCACTTT. It specifies CASSSYRGDSPLHF.

J is TRBJ1-2 and V is TRBV15; D remains ambiguous. The germline CDR1 and CDR2 sequences are LNHNV and YYDKDF (reference sequence). The CDR3 totals 12 residues. V was shortened by 2 bases and J by 8 bases, with 9 bases between the two germline ends. CDR3 region: CATSRTEGGYTF. The CDR3 DNA sequence: TGTGCCACCAGCAGAACGGAAGGGGGCTACACCTTC.